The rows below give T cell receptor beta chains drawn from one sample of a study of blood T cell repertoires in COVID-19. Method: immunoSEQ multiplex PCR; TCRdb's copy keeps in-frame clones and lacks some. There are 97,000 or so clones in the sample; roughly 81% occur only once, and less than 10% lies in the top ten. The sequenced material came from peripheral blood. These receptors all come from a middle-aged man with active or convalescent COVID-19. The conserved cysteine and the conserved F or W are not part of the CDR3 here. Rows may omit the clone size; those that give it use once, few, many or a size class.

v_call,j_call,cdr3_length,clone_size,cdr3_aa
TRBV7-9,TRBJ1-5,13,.,ASSLGDNSNQPQH
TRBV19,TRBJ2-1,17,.,ASSRSGTGIFSVYNEQF
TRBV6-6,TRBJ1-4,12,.,ASSYPEDNEKLF
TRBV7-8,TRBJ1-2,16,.,ASSLRPWTGIPNYGYT
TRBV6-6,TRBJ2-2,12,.,ASTNYRDTGELF
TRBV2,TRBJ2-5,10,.,ASSDRLRGQY
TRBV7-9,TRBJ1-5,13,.,ASSLAEGDNQPQH
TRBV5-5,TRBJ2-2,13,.,ASSSATENTGELF
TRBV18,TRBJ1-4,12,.,ASSIDRGGEKLF
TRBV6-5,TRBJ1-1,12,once,ASSYGQPGPEAF
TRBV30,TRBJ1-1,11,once,AWARTGNTEAF
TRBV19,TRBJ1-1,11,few,ASIKTGGTEAF
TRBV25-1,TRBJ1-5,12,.,ASSEYRENQPQH
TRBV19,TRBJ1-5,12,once,ASRRTGINQPQH